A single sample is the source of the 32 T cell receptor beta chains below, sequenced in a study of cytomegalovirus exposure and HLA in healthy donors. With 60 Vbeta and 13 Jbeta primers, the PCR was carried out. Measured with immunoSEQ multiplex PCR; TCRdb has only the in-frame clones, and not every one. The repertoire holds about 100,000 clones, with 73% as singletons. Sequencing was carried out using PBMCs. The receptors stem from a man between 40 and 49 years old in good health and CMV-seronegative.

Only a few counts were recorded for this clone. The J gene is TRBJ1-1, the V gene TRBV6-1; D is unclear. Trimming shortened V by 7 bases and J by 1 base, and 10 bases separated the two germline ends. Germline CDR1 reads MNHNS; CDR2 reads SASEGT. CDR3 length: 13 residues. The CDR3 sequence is CASTSGWNTEAFF. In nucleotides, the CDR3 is TGTGCCAGCACCTCGGGGTGGAACACTGAAGCTTTCTTT.

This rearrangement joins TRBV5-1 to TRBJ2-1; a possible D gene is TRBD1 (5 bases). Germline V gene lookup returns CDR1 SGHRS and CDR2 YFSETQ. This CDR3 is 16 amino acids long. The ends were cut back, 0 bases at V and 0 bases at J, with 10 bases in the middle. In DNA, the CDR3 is TGCGCCAGCAGCTTGGGGGCCGACAGCTCCTACAATGAGCAGTTCTTC. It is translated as CASSLGADSSYNEQFF.

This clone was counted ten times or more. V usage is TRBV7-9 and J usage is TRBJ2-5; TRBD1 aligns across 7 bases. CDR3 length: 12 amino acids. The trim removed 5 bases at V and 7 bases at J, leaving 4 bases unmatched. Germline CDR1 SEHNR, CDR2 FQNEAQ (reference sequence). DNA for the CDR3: TGTGCCAGCAGCACCGACAGGGTGACCCAGTACTTC. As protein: CASSTDRVTQYF.

The CDR3 DNA is TGTGCCAGCAGTCGGACAGGGACAGATACGCAGTATTTT. It encodes CASSRTGTDTQYF. This chain connects TRBV11-2 to TRBJ2-3, with 8 bases aligning to TRBD1. With V trimmed by 6 bases and J by 3 bases, 2 bases remained unmatched. CDR3 length equals 13 residues. Per germline, CDR1 SGHAT and CDR2 FQNNGV. Using reference TRBV11-2 and TRBJ2-3 for the parts outside the CDR3, the full variable domain is EAGVAQSPRYKIIEKRQSVAFWCNPISGHATLYWYQQILGQGPKLLIQFQNNGVVDDSQLPKDRFSAERLKGVDSTLKIQPAKLEDSAVYLCASSRTGTDTQYFGPGTRLTVL.

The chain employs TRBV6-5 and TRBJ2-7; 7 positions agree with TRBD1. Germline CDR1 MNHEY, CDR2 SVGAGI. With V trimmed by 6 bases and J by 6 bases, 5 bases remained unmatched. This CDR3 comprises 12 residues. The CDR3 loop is CASRKGQIEQYF. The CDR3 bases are TGTGCCAGCAGGAAGGGACAGATCGAGCAGTACTTC.

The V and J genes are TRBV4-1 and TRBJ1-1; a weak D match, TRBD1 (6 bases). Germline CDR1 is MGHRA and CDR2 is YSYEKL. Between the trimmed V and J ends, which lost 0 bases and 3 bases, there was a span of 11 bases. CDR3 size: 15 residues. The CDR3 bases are TGCGCCAGCAGCCAAGATAACAGGGAGTACACTGAAGCTTTCTTT. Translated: CASSQDNREYTEAFF.

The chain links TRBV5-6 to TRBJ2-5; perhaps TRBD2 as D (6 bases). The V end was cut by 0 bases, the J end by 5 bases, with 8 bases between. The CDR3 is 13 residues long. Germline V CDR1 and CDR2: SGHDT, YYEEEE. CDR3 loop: CASSLVGGETQYF. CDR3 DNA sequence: TGTGCCAGCAGCTTGGTCGGGGGTGAGACCCAGTACTTC. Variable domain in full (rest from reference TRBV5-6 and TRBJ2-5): DAGVTQSPTHLIKTRGQQVTLRCSPKSGHDTVSWYQQALGQGPQFIFQYYEEEERQRGNFPDRFSGHQFPNYSSELNVNALLLGDSALYLCASSLVGGETQYFGPGTRLLVL.

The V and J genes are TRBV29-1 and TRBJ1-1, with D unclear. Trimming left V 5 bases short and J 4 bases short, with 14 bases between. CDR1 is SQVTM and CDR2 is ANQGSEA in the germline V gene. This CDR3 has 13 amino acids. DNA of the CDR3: TGCAGCGTTTGTCGTGGAGTGGGCACTGAAGCTTTCTTT. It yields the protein CSVCRGVGTEAFF.

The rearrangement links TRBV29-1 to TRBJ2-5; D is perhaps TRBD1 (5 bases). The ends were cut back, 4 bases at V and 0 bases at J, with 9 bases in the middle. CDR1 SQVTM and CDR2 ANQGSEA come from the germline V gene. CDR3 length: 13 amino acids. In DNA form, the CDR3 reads TGCAGCGTTGCCAGGGCGTACCAAGAGACCCAGTACTTC. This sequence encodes CSVARAYQETQYF.

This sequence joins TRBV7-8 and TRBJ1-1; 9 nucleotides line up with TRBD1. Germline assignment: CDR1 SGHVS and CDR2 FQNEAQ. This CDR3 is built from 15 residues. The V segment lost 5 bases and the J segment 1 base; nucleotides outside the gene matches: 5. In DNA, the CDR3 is TGTGCCAGCAGCCACAACAGGGGGCAGAACACTGAAGCTTTCTTT. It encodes CASSHNRGQNTEAFF. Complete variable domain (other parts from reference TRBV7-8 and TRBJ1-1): GAGVSQSPRYKVAKRGQDVALRCDPISGHVSLFWYQQALGQGPEFLTYFQNEAQLDKSGLPSDRFFAERPEGSVSTLKIQRTQQEDSAVYLCASSHNRGQNTEAFFGQGTRLTVV.

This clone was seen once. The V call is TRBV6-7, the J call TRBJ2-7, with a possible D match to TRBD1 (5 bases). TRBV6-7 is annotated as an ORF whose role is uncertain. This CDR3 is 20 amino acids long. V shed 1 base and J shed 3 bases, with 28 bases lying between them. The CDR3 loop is CASSYWGRRSGLAKGYEQYF. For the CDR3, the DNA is TGTGCCAGCAGTTACTGGGGAAGGCGGTCAGGGCTGGCGAAGGGCTACGAGCAGTACTTC.

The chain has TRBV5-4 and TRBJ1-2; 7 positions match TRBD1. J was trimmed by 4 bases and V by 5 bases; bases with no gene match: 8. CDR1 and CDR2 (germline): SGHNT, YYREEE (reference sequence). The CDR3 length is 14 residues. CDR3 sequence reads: CASSFDRAGYGYTF. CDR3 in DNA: TGTGCCAGCAGTTTTGACAGGGCAGGCTATGGCTACACCTTC.

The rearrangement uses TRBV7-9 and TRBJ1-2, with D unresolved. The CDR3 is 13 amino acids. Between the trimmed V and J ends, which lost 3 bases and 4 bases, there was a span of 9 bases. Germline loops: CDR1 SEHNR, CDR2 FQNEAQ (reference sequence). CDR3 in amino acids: CASSFSAVYGYTF. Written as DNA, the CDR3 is TGTGCCAGCAGCTTCTCCGCGGTCTATGGCTACACCTTC.

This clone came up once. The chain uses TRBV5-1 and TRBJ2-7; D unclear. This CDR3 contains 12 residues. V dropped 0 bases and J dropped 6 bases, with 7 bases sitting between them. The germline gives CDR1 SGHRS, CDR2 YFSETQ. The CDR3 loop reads CASSLEQSEQYF. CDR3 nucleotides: TGCGCCAGCAGCTTGGAACAGAGCGAGCAGTACTTC.

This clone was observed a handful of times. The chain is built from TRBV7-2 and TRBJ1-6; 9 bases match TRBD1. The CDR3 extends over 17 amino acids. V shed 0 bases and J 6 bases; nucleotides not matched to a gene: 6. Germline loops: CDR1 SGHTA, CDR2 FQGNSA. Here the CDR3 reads CASSLATGGVSNSPLHF. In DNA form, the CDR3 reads TGTGCCAGCAGCTTAGCTACAGGGGGCGTATCTAATTCACCCCTCCACTTT.

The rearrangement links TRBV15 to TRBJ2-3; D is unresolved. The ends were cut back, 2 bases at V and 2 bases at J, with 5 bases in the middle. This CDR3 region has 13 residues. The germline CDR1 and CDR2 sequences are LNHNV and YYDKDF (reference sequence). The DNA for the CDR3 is TGTGCCACCAGCAGATCCTACACAGATACGCAGTATTTT. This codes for CATSRSYTDTQYF.

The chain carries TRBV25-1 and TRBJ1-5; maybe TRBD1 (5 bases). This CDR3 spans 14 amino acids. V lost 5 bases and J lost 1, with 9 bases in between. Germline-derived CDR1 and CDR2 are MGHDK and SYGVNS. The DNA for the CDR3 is TGTGCCAGCAGTCAGGGAGGGAGCAATCAGCCCCAGCATTTT. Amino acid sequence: CASSQGGSNQPQHF.

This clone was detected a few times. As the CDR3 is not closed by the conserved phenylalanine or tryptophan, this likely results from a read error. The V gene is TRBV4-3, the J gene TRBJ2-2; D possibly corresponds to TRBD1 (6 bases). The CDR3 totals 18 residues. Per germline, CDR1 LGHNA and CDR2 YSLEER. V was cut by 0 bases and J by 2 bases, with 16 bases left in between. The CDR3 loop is CASSQDPPIGGNTGELFV. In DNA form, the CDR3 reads TGCGCCAGCAGCCAAGATCCCCCGATAGGGGGAAACACCGGGGAGCTGTTTGTT.

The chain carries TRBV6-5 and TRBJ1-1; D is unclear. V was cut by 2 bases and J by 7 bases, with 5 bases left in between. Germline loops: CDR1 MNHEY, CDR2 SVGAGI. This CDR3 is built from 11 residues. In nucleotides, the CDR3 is TGTGCCAGCAGTTACCAGGATGAAGCTTTCTTT. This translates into CASSYQDEAFF.

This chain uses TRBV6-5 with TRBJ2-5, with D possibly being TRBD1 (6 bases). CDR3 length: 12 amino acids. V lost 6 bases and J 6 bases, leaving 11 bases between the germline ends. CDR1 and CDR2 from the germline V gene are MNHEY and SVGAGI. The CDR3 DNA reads TGTGCCAGCAGGGGGGCTGTACAGACCCAGTACTTC. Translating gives CASRGAVQTQYF.

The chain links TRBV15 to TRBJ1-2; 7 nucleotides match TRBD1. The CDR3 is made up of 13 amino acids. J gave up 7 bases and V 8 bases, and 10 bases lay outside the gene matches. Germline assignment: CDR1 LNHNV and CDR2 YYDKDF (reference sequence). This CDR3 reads CATGDRETSGYTF. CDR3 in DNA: TGTGCCACCGGCGACAGGGAAACGAGTGGCTACACCTTC.

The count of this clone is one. CDR3: CASSPQRGSSYEQYF. In DNA form, the CDR3 reads TGTGCCAGCAGCCCACAGCGGGGGTCCTCCTACGAGCAGTACTTC. V gene TRBV5-4 combines with J gene TRBJ2-7; 8 bases agree with TRBD2. The CDR3 covers 15 residues. V lost 4 bases and J lost 0; bases outside the gene matches: 6. Germline V gene data show CDR1 as SGHNT and CDR2 as YYREEE (reference sequence).

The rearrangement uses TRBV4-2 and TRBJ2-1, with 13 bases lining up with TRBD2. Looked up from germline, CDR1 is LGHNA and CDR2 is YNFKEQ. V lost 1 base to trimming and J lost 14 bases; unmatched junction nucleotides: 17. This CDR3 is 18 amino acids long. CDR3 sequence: CASSQVSPTSGGATLEFF. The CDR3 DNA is TGTGCCAGCAGCCAAGTGTCACCCACTAGCGGGGGGGCCACCTTGGAGTTCTTC.

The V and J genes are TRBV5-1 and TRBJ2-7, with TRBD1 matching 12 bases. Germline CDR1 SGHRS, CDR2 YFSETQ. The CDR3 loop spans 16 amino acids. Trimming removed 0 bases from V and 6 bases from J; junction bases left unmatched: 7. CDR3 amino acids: CASSLDLGTGGSEQYF. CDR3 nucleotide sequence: TGCGCCAGCAGCTTGGATCTCGGGACAGGGGGCTCCGAGCAGTACTTC.

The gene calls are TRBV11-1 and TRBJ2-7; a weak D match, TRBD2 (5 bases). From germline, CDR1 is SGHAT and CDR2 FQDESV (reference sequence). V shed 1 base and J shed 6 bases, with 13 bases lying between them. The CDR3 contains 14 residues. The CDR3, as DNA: TGTGCCAGCAGCTTAGGGAGGAAATCGGGCGAGCAGTACTTC. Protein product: CASSLGRKSGEQYF.

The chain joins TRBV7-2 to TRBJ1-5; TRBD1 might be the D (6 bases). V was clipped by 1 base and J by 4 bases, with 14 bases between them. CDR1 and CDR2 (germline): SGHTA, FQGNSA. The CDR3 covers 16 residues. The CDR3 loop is CASSLVFGQRNQPQHF. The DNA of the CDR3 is TGTGCCAGCAGCTTAGTCTTTGGACAGAGGAATCAGCCCCAGCATTTT.

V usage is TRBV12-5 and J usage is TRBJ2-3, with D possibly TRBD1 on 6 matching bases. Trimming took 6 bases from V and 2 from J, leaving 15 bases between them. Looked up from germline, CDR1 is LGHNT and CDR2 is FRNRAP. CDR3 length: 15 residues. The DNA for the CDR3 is TGTGCTAGTGGAGACGGACAGACAGTCACAGATACGCAGTATTTT. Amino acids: CASGDGQTVTDTQYF.

DNA for the CDR3: TGTGCCAGCAGTGAAGGACGGGGAGATAGCAATCAGCCCCAGCATTTT. Translating gives CASSEGRGDSNQPQHF. The gene calls are TRBV2 and TRBJ1-5, with no clear D. The CDR3 covers 16 residues. Trimming pared 1 base from V and 0 bases from J, leaving 10 bases between. Germline assignment: CDR1 SNHLY and CDR2 FYNNEI.

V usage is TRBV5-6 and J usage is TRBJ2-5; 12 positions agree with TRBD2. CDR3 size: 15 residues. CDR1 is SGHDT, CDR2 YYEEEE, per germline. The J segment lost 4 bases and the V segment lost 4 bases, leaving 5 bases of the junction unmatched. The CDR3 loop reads CASSPSGGAVETQYF. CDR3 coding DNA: TGTGCCAGCAGCCCTAGCGGGGGGGCAGTAGAGACCCAGTACTTC.

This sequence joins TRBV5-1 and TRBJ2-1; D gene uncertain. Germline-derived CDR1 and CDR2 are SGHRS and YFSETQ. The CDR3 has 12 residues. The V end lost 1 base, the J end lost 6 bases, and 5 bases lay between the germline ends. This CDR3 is CASSLHSNEQFF. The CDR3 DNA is TGCGCCAGCAGCTTGCACAGCAATGAGCAGTTCTTC.

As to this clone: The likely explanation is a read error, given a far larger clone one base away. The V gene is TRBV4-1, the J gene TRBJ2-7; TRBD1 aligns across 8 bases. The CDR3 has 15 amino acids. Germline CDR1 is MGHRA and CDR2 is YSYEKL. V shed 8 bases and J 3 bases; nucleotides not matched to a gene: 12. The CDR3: CASQPGQGEGYEQYV. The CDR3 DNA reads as TGCGCCAGCCAACCCGGACAGGGAGAAGGCTACGAGCAGTACGTC.

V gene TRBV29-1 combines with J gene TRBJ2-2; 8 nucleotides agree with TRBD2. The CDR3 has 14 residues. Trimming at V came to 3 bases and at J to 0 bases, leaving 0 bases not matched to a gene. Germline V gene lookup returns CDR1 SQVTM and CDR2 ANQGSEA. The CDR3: CSVDGGANTGELFF. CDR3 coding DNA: TGCAGCGTTGACGGGGGGGCGAACACCGGGGAGCTGTTTTTT.